Below, 14 T cell receptor beta chains from the same sample are listed, as sequenced in a study of T cell responses to AZD1222 COVID-19 vaccine. The method was immunoSEQ multiplex PCR; TCRdb's version includes in-frame clones alone and lacks a portion of them. The sample holds about 140,000 clones; 90% to 95% are singletons and the top ten take roughly 4%. The source material was peripheral blood, sampled on day 0 of AZD1222 vaccination. Receptors were obtained from an adult in good health.

This clone has just one count. The gene calls are TRBV3-1 (or the pseudogene TRBV3-2) and TRBJ1-5; D possibly corresponds to TRBD1 (5 bases). V lost 5 bases, J lost 6 bases, and 8 bases lay in between. The CDR3 is 12 amino acids. The germline gives CDR1 LGHDT, CDR2 YNNKEL (reference sequence). For the CDR3, the DNA is TGTGCCAGCAGCTTTCAGGGTCAGCCCCAGCATTTT. Its translation is CASSFQGQPQHF.

Only one count was recorded for this clone. This chain uses TRBV4-1 with TRBJ1-1, with D possibly matching TRBD1 (5 bases). The CDR3 extends over 14 amino acids. V was clipped by 3 bases and J by 1 base, with 9 bases between them. CDR1 is MGHRA, CDR2 YSYEKL, per germline. CDR3 in amino acids: CASSQGGGNTEAFF. CDR3 nucleotides: TGCGCCAGCAGCCAGGGCGGGGGGAACACTGAAGCTTTCTTT.

The V and J genes are TRBV5-6 and TRBJ2-7; D may be TRBD1 (6 bases). V gave up 4 bases and J gave up 7 bases, with 21 bases separating them. This CDR3 comprises 15 residues. Germline CDR1 reads SGHDT; CDR2 reads YYEEEE. For the CDR3, the DNA is TGTGCCAGCAGCCCCAGGGGTCTCGGAATGGGTGAGCAGTACTTC. The encoded protein is CASSPRGLGMGEQYF.

The CDR3 reads CASSLEGSSYEQYF. In nucleotides, the CDR3 is TGTGCCAGCAGCTTAGAGGGGAGCTCCTACGAGCAGTACTTC. J is TRBJ2-7 and V is TRBV7-9; D is perhaps TRBD1 or TRBD2 (5 bases each). Looked up from germline, CDR1 is SEHNR and CDR2 is FQNEAQ (reference sequence). The length of the CDR3 is 14 residues. V was clipped by 1 base and J by 0 bases, with 7 bases between them.

J is TRBJ2-5 and V is TRBV5-6, with D tentatively TRBD1 (7 bases). Per the germline V gene, CDR1 is SGHDT and CDR2 is YYEEEE. Between the trimmed V and J ends, which lost 4 bases and 4 bases, there was a span of 17 bases. The CDR3 spans 15 residues. The CDR3 is CASSRGTAGPETQYF. DNA for the CDR3: TGTGCCAGCAGCCGGGGGACAGCCGGCCCAGAGACCCAGTACTTC. The full variable domain, with the rest looked up from reference TRBV5-6 and TRBJ2-5, is DAGVTQSPTHLIKTRGQQVTLRCSPKSGHDTVSWYQQALGQGPQFIFQYYEEEERQRGNFPDRFSGHQFPNYSSELNVNALLLGDSALYLCASSRGTAGPETQYFGPGTRLLVL.

The chain has TRBV12-3 or TRBV12-4 and TRBJ2-3; TRBD2 might be the D (5 bases). Trimming took off 3 bases at V and 8 bases at J, with 9 bases between the two ends. The CDR3 consists of 12 residues. Written as DNA, the CDR3 is TGTGCCAGCAGTTTCTATGAGGGTACGCAGTATTTT. This gives the protein CASSFYEGTQYF.

The chain uses TRBV19 and TRBJ2-3; D uncertain. The CDR3 has 12 amino acids. Trimming removed 4 bases from V and 3 bases from J, with 5 bases in between. CDR1 is LNHDA, CDR2 SQIVND, per germline (reference sequence). The CDR3 loop reads CASSTDTDTQYF. The CDR3 bases are TGTGCCAGTAGTACCGATACAGATACGCAGTATTTT.

This rearrangement joins TRBV3-1 (or the pseudogene TRBV3-2) to TRBJ2-4; D ambiguous. CDR1 and CDR2 from the germline V gene are LGHDT and YNNKEL (reference sequence). This CDR3 is 14 amino acids long. Trimming shortened V by 0 bases and J by 9 bases, and 12 bases separated the two germline ends. CDR3 region: CASSQDFGFSIQYF. In DNA form, the CDR3 reads TGTGCCAGCAGCCAAGATTTTGGTTTCAGCATTCAGTACTTC.

The chain is built from TRBV11-3 and TRBJ2-7; no clear D. This CDR3 comprises 12 residues. The V and J ends lost 4 bases and 0 bases respectively, with 4 bases between them. Per the germline V gene, CDR1 is SGHNT and CDR2 is YENEEA. The DNA for the CDR3 is TGTGCCAGCAGCTCGGACTCCTACGAGCAGTACTTC. The encoded protein is CASSSDSYEQYF.

The CDR3 DNA is TGCGCCAGCAGTACAGGGGCCGGGGAGCTGTTTTTT. This translates into CASSTGAGELFF. The chain combines TRBV10-2 with TRBJ2-2, with 7 bases identical to TRBD1. V gave up 5 bases and J gave up 6 bases; unmatched junction bases: 0. CDR1 and CDR2 from the germline V gene are WSHSY and SAAADI. The CDR3 length is 12 residues.

The rearrangement joins TRBV6-1 to TRBJ1-5, with D perhaps matching TRBD1 (5 bases). From germline, CDR1 is MNHNS and CDR2 SASEGT. V lost 3 bases, J lost 1 base, and 7 bases lay in between. The CDR3 spans 14 residues. CDR3 nucleotides: TGTGCCAGCAGTGACAGGGCAAGCAATCAGCCCCAGCATTTT. Translated, it gives CASSDRASNQPQHF.

The gene calls are TRBV19 and TRBJ1-4; D is unclear. Deletions cut 4 bases from V and 14 bases from J, with 20 bases between. The CDR3 loop spans 14 amino acids. The V gene's germline CDR1 is LNHDA and CDR2 SQIVND (reference sequence). In nucleotides, the CDR3 is TGTGCCAGTAGTACAGAGCTCATGAGACAATATCTGTTTTTT. Its protein product is CASSTELMRQYLFF. Using reference TRBV19 and TRBJ1-4 for the parts outside the CDR3, the full variable domain is DGGITQSPKYLFRKEGQNVTLSCEQNLNHDAMYWYRQDPGQGLRLIYYSQIVNDFQKGDIAEGYSVSREKKESFPLTVTSAQKNPTAFYLCASSTELMRQYLFFGSGTQLSVL.

This chain joins TRBV9 and TRBJ2-1; tentatively, D is TRBD1 (6 bases). Trimming stripped 3 bases from V and 7 bases from J, with 8 bases between. Germline loops: CDR1 SGDLS, CDR2 YYNGEE. This CDR3 comprises 12 residues. Here the CDR3 reads CASSAGVNEQFF. In DNA, the CDR3 is TGTGCCAGCAGCGCAGGGGTGAATGAGCAGTTCTTC.

The V call is TRBV5-1, the J call TRBJ2-7; D might be TRBD2 (5 bases). This CDR3 region has 15 residues. V was shortened by 1 base and J by 0 bases, with 11 bases between the two germline ends. The germline V gene has CDR1 SGHRS and CDR2 YFSETQ. The CDR3 reads CASSLIRSASYEQYF. CDR3 DNA sequence: TGCGCCAGCAGCTTGATCCGTAGCGCCTCCTACGAGCAGTACTTC.